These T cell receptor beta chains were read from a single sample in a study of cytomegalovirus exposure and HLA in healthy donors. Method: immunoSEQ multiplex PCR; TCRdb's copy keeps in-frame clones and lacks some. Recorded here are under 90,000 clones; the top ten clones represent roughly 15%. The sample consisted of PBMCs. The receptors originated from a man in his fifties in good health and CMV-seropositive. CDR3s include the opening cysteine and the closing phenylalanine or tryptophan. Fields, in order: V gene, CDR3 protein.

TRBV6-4 CASSEPTGISEAFF
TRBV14 CASSSRTPLSGSYNEQFF
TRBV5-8 CASSPDSNYGYTF
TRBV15 CATSSPPGLAGGPYEQYF
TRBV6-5 CASAGAGQPQHF
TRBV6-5 CASSTQGRQPQHF
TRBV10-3 CASQLSGREVDEQFF
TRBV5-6 CASSFGGQETQYF
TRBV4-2 CASSQEGPGNYGYTF
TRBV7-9 CASSLVARRTRYNEQFF
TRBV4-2 CASSQRTSGVTGELFF
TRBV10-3 CAISEAGSKVEQYF
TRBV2 CASSPPRRLVVEQYF
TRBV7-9 CASSPRDRESEAFF
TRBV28 CASSLARGFNQPQHF
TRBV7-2 CASSFSSNQPQHF
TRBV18 CASSPPASGVTDTQYF
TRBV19 CASRHLGHQPQHF
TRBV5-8 CASTSGFGTGEEKLFF
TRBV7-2 CASSLGGTAEKLFF
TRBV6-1 CASETVSTDTQYF
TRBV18 CASSLMDSPGYTF
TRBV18 CASSPDEVNYGYTF
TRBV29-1 CSVGGLYRGPETQYF
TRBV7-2 CASSLSSVYYGYTF
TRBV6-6 CASTPLGGQETQYF
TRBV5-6 CASRLGEVAETQYF
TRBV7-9 CASSLMDSSYTF
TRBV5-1 CASSSTGEYSYEQYF
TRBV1 CTSSQESLAQDTQYF
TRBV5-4 CASSWGTGFPSYEQYF
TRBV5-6 CASSYVSTYEQYF
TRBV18 CASSSGTQDTQYF
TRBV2 CASSLNHGTSYNEQFF
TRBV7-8 CASSPRGHRSYEQYF
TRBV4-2 CASSHQGEHYGYTF
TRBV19 CASSGQGGETQYF
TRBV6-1 CASSGNYGYTF
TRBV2 CATPRAEAEAFF
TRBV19 CASSIGTGPDEQYF
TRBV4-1 CASSQGTGDQPQHF
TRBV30 CAWSTGQGTEAFF
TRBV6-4 CASSAGVYNEQFF
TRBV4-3 CASSQVAGGETQYF
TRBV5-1 CASSLASGVGNTIYF
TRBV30 CAWSSGTQETQYF
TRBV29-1 CSVGRRQGVTYEQYF
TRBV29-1 CSVAGSLSSTDTQYF
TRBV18 CASSLQVNTEAFF
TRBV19 CASSTMDRDGTEAFF
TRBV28 CASSLVIVGGPRGELFF
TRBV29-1 CSVDERVNTEAFF
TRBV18 CASSRGLAGGPEDTQYF
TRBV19 CASSTGLAGVGEQFF
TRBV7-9 CARGGLNTGELFF
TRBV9 CASSPGTGGTEAFF
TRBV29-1 CSVPPTDNTGELFF
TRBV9 CASSVSRGTQYF
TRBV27 CASAVRRQVRDTQYF